A selection of T cell receptor beta chains follows, all from one sample in a study of T cell clones after liver transplantation. Data came from immunoSEQ multiplex PCR; TCRdb stores just in-frame clones and leaves some out. The table lists just over 80,000 clones, about 82% of them singletons. The sequencing here drew on CD4+ T cells from blood, taken 45 to 47 months after liver transplant. The receptors here all came from a human patient who received a liver transplant. The T cells may partly be graft donor cells. Both conserved end residues are trimmed from each CDR3. The order of the fields is V gene, J gene, CDR3 length, CDR3 protein.

V gene: TRBV9
J gene: TRBJ2-3
CDR3 length: 12
CDR3 protein: ASSVKPATDTQY

V gene: TRBV28
J gene: TRBJ2-3
CDR3 length: 14
CDR3 protein: ASSPRGGSRTDTQY

V gene: TRBV27
J gene: TRBJ2-2
CDR3 length: 14
CDR3 protein: ASSLRTSGYTGELF

V gene: TRBV19
J gene: TRBJ1-5
CDR3 length: 11
CDR3 protein: ASSIGGGQPQH

V gene: TRBV5-8
J gene: TRBJ1-4
CDR3 length: 14
CDR3 protein: ASSLGRGMTNEKLF

V gene: TRBV5-1
J gene: TRBJ2-3
CDR3 length: 10
CDR3 protein: ASSFRTDTQY

V gene: TRBV2
J gene: TRBJ1-2
CDR3 length: 14
CDR3 protein: ASRPNVYGGGYGYT

V gene: TRBV28
J gene: TRBJ1-4
CDR3 length: 14
CDR3 protein: ASSPPGQGLREKLF

V gene: TRBV11-1
J gene: TRBJ2-7
CDR3 length: 12
CDR3 protein: ASSQDRVGYEQY

V gene: TRBV11-2
J gene: TRBJ1-1
CDR3 length: 11
CDR3 protein: ASSLEVGYEAF

V gene: TRBV2
J gene: TRBJ2-6
CDR3 length: 11
CDR3 protein: ASSVSGANVLT

V gene: TRBV5-6
J gene: TRBJ2-7
CDR3 length: 14
CDR3 protein: ASSLLGAGAPGEQY

V gene: TRBV6-5
J gene: TRBJ2-1
CDR3 length: 12
CDR3 protein: ASSPRGWPNEQF

V gene: TRBV11-2
J gene: TRBJ2-4
CDR3 length: 10
CDR3 protein: ASRAGSNIQY

V gene: TRBV5-1
J gene: TRBJ2-5
CDR3 length: 13
CDR3 protein: ASSSTSGEGETQY

V gene: TRBV11-3
J gene: TRBJ1-1
CDR3 length: 11
CDR3 protein: ASSLSRGTEAF

V gene: TRBV18
J gene: TRBJ2-1
CDR3 length: 11
CDR3 protein: ASSLDSYNEQF

V gene: TRBV11-2
J gene: TRBJ2-2
CDR3 length: 12
CDR3 protein: ASSFTSSTGELF

V gene: TRBV27
J gene: TRBJ2-5
CDR3 length: 11
CDR3 protein: ASSLGTRETQY

V gene: TRBV5-6
J gene: TRBJ1-1
CDR3 length: 15
CDR3 protein: ASSLVQGKTMNTEAF

V gene: TRBV11-2
J gene: TRBJ1-2
CDR3 length: 11
CDR3 protein: ASSTTAQPGYT

V gene: TRBV18
J gene: TRBJ2-7
CDR3 length: 15
CDR3 protein: ASSPPPEGLKSYEQY

V gene: TRBV4-3
J gene: TRBJ2-7
CDR3 length: 13
CDR3 protein: ARTNRDSSSYEQY

V gene: TRBV10-2
J gene: TRBJ2-7
CDR3 length: 14
CDR3 protein: ASSVRGTVSGGEQY

V gene: TRBV5-6
J gene: TRBJ1-2
CDR3 length: 13
CDR3 protein: ASSLSPRPVYGYT

V gene: TRBV28
J gene: TRBJ2-3
CDR3 length: 16
CDR3 protein: ASTPSPGASGSTDTQY

V gene: TRBV19
J gene: TRBJ2-2
CDR3 length: 11
CDR3 protein: ASRDRNTGELF

V gene: TRBV7-2
J gene: TRBJ1-2
CDR3 length: 14
CDR3 protein: ASSLAGSRLNYGYT

V gene: TRBV5-1
J gene: TRBJ2-5
CDR3 length: 11
CDR3 protein: ASRYSGQETQY

V gene: TRBV5-1
J gene: TRBJ2-2
CDR3 length: 13
CDR3 protein: ASSALQGVTGELF

V gene: TRBV9
J gene: TRBJ2-3
CDR3 length: 16
CDR3 protein: ASSLGTSGRRLGDTQY

V gene: TRBV2
J gene: TRBJ1-1
CDR3 length: 12
CDR3 protein: ASSAHLGGTEAF

V gene: TRBV6-6
J gene: TRBJ2-1
CDR3 length: 13
CDR3 protein: ASSRLARGDNEQF

V gene: TRBV6-6
J gene: TRBJ1-4
CDR3 length: 14
CDR3 protein: ASSPIPDTVNEKLF

V gene: TRBV4-1
J gene: TRBJ1-4
CDR3 length: 13
CDR3 protein: ASSLPAHRREKLF

V gene: TRBV7-9
J gene: TRBJ1-2
CDR3 length: 10
CDR3 protein: ASSLATHGYT

V gene: TRBV5-6
J gene: TRBJ2-7
CDR3 length: 12
CDR3 protein: ASSLRVSSYEQY

V gene: TRBV19
J gene: TRBJ2-3
CDR3 length: 13
CDR3 protein: ASSISGGSTDTQY

V gene: TRBV28
J gene: TRBJ1-4
CDR3 length: 13
CDR3 protein: ASSPAGPANEKLF

V gene: TRBV4-1
J gene: TRBJ2-7
CDR3 length: 19
CDR3 protein: ASSQVQYLEGTSGTSYEQY

V gene: TRBV28
J gene: TRBJ1-2
CDR3 length: 13
CDR3 protein: ASSLSGRANYGYT

V gene: TRBV18
J gene: TRBJ1-2
CDR3 length: 13
CDR3 protein: ASSPGQRESYGYT

V gene: TRBV5-1
J gene: TRBJ2-1
CDR3 length: 13
CDR3 protein: ASSFETGGPGEQF

V gene: TRBV7-2
J gene: TRBJ1-1
CDR3 length: 12
CDR3 protein: ASSALQGRTEAF

V gene: TRBV10-3
J gene: TRBJ1-4
CDR3 length: 15
CDR3 protein: AISEWGQGLNNEKLF

V gene: TRBV18
J gene: TRBJ2-1
CDR3 length: 17
CDR3 protein: ASSLAGLAGARGYNEQF